Detailed here is one T cell receptor (beta chain). This specimen comes from a study of blood T cell repertoires in COVID-19. Study as a whole: PBMCs, B-cell-depleted T cells, or T cells were the source of the cDNA or gDNA that made up the material.

The CDR3 totals 14 residues. Germline assignment: CDR1 ENHRY and CDR2 SYGVKD. V gave up 4 bases and J gave up 3 bases; unmatched junction bases: 3. Sequenced by immunoSEQ multiplex PCR; TCRdb stores in-frame clones only, minus some. The data contain 45,000 to 55,000 clones, over 80% of them singletons. The rearrangement joins TRBV10-3 to TRBJ2-5; TRBD2 aligns across 9 bases. Sequenced sample: peripheral blood. The TCR sequence derives from a human donor in a cohort sampled during active COVID-19. In DNA form, the CDR3 reads TGTGCCATCAGTGTGACTAGCGGAGAAGAGACCCAGTACTTC. The encoded protein is CAISVTSGEETQYF.